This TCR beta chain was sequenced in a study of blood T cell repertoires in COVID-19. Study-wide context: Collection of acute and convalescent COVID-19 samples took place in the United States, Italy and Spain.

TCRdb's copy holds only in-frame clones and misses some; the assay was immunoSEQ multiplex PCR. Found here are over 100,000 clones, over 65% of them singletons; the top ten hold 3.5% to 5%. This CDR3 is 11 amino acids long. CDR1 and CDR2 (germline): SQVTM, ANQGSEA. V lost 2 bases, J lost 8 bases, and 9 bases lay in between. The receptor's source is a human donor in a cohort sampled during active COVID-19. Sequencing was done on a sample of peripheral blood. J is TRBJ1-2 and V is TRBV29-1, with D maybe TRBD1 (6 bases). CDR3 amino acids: CSVETGNGYTF. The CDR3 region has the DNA TGCAGCGTTGAAACAGGGAACGGCTACACCTTC.